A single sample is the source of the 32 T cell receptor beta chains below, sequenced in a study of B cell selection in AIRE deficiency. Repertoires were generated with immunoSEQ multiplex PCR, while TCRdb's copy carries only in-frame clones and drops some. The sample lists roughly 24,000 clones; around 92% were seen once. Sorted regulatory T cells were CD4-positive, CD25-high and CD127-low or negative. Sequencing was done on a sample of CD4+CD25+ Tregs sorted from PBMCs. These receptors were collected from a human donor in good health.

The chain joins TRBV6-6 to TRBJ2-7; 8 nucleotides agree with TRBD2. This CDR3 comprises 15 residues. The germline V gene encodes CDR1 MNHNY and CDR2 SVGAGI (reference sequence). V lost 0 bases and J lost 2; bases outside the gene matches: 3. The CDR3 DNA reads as TGTGCCAGCAGTTACTCGACACTAGCGGCCTACGAGCAGTACTTC. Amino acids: CASSYSTLAAYEQYF.

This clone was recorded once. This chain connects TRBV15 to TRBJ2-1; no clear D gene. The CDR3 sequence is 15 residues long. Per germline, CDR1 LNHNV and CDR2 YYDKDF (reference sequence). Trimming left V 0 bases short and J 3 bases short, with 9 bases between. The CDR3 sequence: CATSREFDIYNEQFF. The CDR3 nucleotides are TGTGCCACCAGCAGAGAGTTCGACATCTACAATGAGCAGTTCTTC.

Here the CDR3 DNA reads TGTGCCAGTAGTACCCCTTGGTATGGCTACACCTTC. Translated: CASSTPWYGYTF. The chain is built from TRBV19 and TRBJ1-2; D not resolved. V shed 4 bases and J shed 5 bases, with 8 bases lying between them. Germline loops: CDR1 LNHDA, CDR2 SQIVND (reference sequence). This CDR3 has 12 residues.

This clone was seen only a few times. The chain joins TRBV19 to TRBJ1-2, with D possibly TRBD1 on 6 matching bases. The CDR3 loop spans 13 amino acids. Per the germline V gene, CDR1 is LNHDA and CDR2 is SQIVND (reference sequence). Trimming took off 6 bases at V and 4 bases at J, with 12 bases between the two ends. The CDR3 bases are TGTGCCAGTAGCGGACAGTCTTCCTATGGCTACACCTTC. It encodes CASSGQSSYGYTF.

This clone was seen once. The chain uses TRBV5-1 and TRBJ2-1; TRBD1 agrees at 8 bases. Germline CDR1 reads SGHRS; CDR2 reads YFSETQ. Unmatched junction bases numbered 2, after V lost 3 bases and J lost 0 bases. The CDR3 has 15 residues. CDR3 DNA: TGCGCCAGCAGCTACGGACAGGGCTCCTACAATGAGCAGTTCTTC. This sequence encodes CASSYGQGSYNEQFF.

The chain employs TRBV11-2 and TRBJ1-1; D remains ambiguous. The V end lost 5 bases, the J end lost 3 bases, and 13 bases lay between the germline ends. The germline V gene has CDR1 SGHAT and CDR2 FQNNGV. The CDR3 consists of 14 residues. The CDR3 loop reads CASSEQSEYTEAFF. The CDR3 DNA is TGTGCCAGCAGCGAACAGAGTGAATACACTGAAGCTTTCTTT.

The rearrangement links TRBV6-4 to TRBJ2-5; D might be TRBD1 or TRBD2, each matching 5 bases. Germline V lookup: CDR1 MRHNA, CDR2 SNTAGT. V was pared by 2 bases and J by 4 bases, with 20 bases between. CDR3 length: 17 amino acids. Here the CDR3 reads CASSDLSTRGRRETQYF. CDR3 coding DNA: TGTGCCAGCAGTGACCTCTCCACACGGGGACGGAGAGAGACCCAGTACTTC.

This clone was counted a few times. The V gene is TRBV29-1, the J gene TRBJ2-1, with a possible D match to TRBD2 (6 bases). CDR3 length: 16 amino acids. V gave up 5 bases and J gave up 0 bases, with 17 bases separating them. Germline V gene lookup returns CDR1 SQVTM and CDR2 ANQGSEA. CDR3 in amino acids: CSVSRWGVSSYNEQFF. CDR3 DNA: TGCAGCGTTTCCCGGTGGGGGGTTAGCTCCTACAATGAGCAGTTCTTC.

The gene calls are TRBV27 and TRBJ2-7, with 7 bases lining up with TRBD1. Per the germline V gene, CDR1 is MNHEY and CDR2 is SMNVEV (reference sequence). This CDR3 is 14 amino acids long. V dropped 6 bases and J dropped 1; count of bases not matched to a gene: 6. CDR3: CASRPGQKSYEQYF. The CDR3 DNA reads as TGTGCCAGCAGGCCGGGACAGAAATCCTACGAGCAGTACTTC.

The CDR3 protein is CASNPQGRPEAFF. The CDR3 bases are TGTGCCAGCAACCCACAGGGGCGGCCTGAAGCTTTCTTT. V gene TRBV6-5 combines with J gene TRBJ1-1, with 7 bases that match TRBD1. Trimming removed 7 bases from V and 6 bases from J; junction bases left unmatched: 8. Germline loops: CDR1 MNHEY, CDR2 SVGAGI. The CDR3 consists of 13 residues.

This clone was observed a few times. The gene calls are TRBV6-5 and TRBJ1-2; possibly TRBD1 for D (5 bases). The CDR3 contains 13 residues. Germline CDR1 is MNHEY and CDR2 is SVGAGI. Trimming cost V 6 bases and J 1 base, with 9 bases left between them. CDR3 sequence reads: CASRPTDNYGYTF. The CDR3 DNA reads TGTGCCAGCAGACCGACAGATAACTATGGCTACACCTTC.

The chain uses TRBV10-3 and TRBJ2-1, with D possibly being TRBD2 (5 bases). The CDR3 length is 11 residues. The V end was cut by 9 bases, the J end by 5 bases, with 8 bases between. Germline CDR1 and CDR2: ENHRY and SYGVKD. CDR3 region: CAILRDNEQFF. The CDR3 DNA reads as TGTGCCATTCTGAGGGACAATGAGCAGTTCTTC.

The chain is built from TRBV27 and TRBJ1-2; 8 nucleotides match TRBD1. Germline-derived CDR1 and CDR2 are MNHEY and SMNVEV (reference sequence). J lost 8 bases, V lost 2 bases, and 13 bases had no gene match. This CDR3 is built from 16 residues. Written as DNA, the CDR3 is TGTGCCAGCAGTTTAAAGGCCCCGACAGGGGTAGTCGGCTACACCTTC. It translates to CASSLKAPTGVVGYTF.

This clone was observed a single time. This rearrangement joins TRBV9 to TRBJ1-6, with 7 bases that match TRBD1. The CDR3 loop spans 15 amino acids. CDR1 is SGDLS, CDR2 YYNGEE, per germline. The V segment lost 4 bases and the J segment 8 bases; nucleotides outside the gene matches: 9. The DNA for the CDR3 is TGTGCCAGCAGCACCCCACAGGGGAGGGATTCACCCCTCCACTTT. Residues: CASSTPQGRDSPLHF.

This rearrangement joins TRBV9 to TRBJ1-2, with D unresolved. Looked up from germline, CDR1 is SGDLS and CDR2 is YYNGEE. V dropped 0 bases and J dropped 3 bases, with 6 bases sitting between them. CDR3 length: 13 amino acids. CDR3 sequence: CASSVDGDYGYTF. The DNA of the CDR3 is TGTGCCAGCAGCGTAGATGGGGACTATGGCTACACCTTC.

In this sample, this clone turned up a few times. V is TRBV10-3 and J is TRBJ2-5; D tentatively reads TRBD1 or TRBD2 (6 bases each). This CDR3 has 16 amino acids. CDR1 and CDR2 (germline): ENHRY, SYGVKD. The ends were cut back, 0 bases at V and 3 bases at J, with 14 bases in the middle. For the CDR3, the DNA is TGTGCCATCAGTGAGTCTGGGGCAGGGGAGGAAGAGACCCAGTACTTC. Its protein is CAISESGAGEEETQYF.

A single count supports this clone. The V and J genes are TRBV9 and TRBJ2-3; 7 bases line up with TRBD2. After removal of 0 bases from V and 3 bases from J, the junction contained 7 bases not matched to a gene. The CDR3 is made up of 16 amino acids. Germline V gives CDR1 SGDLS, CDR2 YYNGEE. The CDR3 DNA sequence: TGTGCCAGCAGCGTAGCCTGGGGAGGGTTAACAGATACGCAGTATTTT. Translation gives CASSVAWGGLTDTQYF.

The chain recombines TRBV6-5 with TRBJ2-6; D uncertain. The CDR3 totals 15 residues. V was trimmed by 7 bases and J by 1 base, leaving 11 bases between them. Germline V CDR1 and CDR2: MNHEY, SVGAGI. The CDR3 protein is CASTRKGSGANVLTF. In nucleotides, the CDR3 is TGTGCCAGCACCCGAAAGGGTTCTGGGGCCAACGTCCTGACTTTC.

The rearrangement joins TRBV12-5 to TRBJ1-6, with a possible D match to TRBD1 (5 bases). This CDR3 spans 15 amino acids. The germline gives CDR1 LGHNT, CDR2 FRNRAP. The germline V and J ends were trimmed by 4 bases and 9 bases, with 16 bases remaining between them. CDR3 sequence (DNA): TGTGCTAGTGGTTCCCTCCAGGGTGGGACTTCACCCCTCCACTTT. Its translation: CASGSLQGGTSPLHF.

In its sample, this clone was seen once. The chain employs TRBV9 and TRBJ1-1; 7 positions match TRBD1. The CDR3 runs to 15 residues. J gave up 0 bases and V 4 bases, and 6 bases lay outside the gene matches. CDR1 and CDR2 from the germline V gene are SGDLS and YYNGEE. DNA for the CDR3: TGTGCCAGCAGCCGACAGGGATACTTGAACACTGAAGCTTTCTTT. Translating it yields CASSRQGYLNTEAFF.

This CDR3 is CASSLGGHSYEQYF. Here the CDR3 DNA reads TGCGCCAGCAGCTTAGGCGGGCACTCCTACGAGCAGTACTTC. V gene TRBV5-1 combines with J gene TRBJ2-7; D might be TRBD2 (5 bases). The CDR3 covers 14 residues. Trimming stripped 2 bases from V and 0 bases from J, with 9 bases between. Germline V gives CDR1 SGHRS, CDR2 YFSETQ. The full variable domain, completed using reference TRBV5-1 and TRBJ2-7, is KAGVTQTPRYLIKTRGQQVTLSCSPISGHRSVSWYQQTPGQGLQFLFEYFSETQRNKGNFPGRFSGRQFSNSRSEMNVSTLELGDSALYLCASSLGGHSYEQYFGPGTRLTVT.

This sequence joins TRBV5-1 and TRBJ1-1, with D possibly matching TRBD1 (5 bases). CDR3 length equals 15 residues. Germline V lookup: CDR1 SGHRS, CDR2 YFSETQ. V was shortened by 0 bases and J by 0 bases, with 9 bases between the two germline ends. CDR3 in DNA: TGCGCCAGCAGCTTGGTGGCCAGGGTGAACACTGAAGCTTTCTTT. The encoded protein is CASSLVARVNTEAFF.

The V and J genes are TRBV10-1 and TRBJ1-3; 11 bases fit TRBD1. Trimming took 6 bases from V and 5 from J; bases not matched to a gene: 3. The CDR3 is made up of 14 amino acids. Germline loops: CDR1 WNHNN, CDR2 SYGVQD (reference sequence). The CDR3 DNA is TGCGCCAGCAGCCCGGACAGGGGGCGAAACACCATATATTTT. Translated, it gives CASSPDRGRNTIYF.

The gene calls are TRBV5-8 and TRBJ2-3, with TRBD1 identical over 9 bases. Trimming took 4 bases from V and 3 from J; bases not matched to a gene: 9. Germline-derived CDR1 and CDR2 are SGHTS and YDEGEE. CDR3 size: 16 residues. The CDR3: CASSRHLGQGTDTQYF. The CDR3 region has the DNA TGTGCCAGCAGCCGTCATCTAGGACAGGGGACAGATACGCAGTATTTT. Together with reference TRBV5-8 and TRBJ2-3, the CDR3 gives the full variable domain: EAGVTQSPTHLIKTRGQQATLRCSPISGHTSVYWYQQALGLGLQFLLWYDEGEERNRGNFPPRFSGRQFPNYSSELNVNALELEDSALYLCASSRHLGQGTDTQYFGPGTRLTVL.

CDR3 in DNA: TGTGCCAGCAGCCCCGGGACAGGAACAAACACTGAAGCTTTCTTT. Residues: CASSPGTGTNTEAFF. The chain joins TRBV7-9 to TRBJ1-1, with TRBD1 matching 8 bases. CDR3 length: 15 amino acids. Germline CDR1 SEHNR, CDR2 FQNEAQ (reference sequence). V lost 5 bases to trimming and J lost 2 bases; unmatched junction nucleotides: 7.

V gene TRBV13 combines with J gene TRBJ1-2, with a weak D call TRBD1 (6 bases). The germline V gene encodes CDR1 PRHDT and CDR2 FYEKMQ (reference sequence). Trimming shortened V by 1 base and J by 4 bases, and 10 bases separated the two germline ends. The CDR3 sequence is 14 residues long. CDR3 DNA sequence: TGTGCCAGCAGCTTAGCGACGGGGGCCTATGGCTACACCTTC. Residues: CASSLATGAYGYTF.

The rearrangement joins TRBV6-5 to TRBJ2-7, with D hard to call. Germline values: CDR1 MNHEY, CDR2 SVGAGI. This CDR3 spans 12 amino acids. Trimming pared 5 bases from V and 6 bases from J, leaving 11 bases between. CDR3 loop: CASSDGWFEQYF. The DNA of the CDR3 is TGTGCCAGCAGTGATGGGTGGTTCGAGCAGTACTTC.

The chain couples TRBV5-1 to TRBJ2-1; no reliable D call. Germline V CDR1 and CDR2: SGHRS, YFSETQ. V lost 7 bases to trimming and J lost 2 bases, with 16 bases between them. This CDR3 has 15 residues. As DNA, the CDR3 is TGCGCCAGCTCATCGGGCGGAACGGCCTACAATGAGCAGTTCTTC. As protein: CASSSGGTAYNEQFF.

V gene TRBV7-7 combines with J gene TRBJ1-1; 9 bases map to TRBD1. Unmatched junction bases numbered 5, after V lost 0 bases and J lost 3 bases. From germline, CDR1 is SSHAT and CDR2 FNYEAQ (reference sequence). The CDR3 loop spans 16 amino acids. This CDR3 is CASSLARYRGHTEAFF. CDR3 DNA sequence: TGTGCCAGCAGCTTAGCGCGTTACAGGGGGCACACTGAAGCTTTCTTT.

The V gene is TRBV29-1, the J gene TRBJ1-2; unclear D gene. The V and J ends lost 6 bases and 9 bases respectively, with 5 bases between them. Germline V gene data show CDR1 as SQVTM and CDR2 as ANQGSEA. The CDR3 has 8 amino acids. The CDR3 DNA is TGCAGCGTAGGGAGCTACACCTTC. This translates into CSVGSYTF.

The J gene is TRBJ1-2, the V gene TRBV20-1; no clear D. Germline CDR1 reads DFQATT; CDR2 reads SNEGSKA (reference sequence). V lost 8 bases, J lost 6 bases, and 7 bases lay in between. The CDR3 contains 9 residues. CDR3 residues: CSLPDGYTF. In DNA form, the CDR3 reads TGCAGTCTACCGGATGGCTACACCTTC.

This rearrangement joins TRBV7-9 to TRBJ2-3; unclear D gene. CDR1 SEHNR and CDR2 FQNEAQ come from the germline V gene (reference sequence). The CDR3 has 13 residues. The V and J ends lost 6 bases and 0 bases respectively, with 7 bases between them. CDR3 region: CASSTVSTDTQYF. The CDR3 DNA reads TGTGCCAGCAGTACAGTCAGCACAGATACGCAGTATTTT. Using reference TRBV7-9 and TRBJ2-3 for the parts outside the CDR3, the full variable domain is DTGVSQNPRHKITKRGQNVTFRCDPISEHNRLYWYRQTLGQGPEFLTYFQNEAQLEKSRLLSDRFSAERPKGSFSTLEIQRTEQGDSAMYLCASSTVSTDTQYFGPGTRLTVL.